This T cell receptor (beta chain) was observed in a study of blood T cell repertoires in COVID-19. The wider study: The United States, Italy and Spain provided the acute and convalescent COVID-19 samples.

CDR1 and CDR2 (germline): MNHEY, SVGEGT. The V gene lost 4 bases and the J gene lost 3 bases, with 6 bases spanning the gap. The CDR3 sequence is 12 residues long. Generated by immunoSEQ multiplex PCR, the TCRdb table keeps only in-frame clones and is missing some. Altogether 170,000 or so clones are present, about 82% being singletons, with the ten largest covering roughly 7%. This TCR came from a man aged 50-60 years with active or convalescent COVID-19. Sequenced input: peripheral blood. The V and J genes are TRBV6-2 or TRBV6-3 and TRBJ1-2; D is unclear. This chain's CDR3 is CASSLAYYGYTF. The CDR3 DNA sequence: TGTGCCAGCAGTTTAGCCTACTATGGCTACACCTTC.